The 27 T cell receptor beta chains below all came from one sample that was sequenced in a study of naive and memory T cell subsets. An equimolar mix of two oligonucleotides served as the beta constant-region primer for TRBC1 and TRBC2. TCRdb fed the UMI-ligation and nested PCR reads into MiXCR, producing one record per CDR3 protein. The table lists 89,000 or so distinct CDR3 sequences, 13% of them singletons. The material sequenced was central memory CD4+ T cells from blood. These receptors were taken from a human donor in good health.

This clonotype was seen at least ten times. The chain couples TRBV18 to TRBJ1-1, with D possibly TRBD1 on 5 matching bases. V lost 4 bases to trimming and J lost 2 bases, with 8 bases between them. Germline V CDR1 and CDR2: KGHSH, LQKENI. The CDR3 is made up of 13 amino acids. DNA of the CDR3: TGTGCCAGCTCACAGGGGACTAACACTGAAGCTTTCTTT. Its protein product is CASSQGTNTEAFF.

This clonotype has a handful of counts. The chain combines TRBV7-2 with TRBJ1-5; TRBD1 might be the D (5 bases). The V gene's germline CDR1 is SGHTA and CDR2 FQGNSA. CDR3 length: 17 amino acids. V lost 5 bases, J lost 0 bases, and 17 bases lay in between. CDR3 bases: TGTGCCAGCAGCCCATCGGCAGGGAGTTATAGCAATCAGCCCCAGCATTTT. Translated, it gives CASSPSAGSYSNQPQHF.

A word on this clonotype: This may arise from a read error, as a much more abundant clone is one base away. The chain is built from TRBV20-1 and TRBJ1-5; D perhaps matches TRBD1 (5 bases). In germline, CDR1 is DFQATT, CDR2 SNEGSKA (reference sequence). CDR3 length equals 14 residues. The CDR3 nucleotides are TGCGGTGCCAAGGGACTCACACAGGATCAGCCCCAGCATTTT. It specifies CGAKGLTQDQPQHF.

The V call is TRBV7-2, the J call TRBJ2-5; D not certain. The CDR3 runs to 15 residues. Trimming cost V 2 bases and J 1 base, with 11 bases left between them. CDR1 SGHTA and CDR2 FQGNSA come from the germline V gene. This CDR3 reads CASSLKAAIQETQYF. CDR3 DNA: TGTGCCAGCAGCTTAAAGGCGGCTATCCAAGAGACCCAGTACTTC. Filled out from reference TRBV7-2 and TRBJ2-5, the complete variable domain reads GAGVSQSPSNKVTEKGKDVELRCDPISGHTALYWYRQSLGQGLEFLIYFQGNSAPDKSGLPSDRFSAERTGGSVSTLTIQRTQQEDSAVYLCASSLKAAIQETQYFGPGTRLLVL.

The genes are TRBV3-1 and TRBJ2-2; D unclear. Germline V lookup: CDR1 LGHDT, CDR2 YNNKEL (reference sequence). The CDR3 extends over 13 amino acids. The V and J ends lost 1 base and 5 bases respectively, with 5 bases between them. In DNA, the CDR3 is TGTGCCAGCAGCCAAGGGGGTACCGGGGAGCTGTTTTTT. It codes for CASSQGGTGELFF.

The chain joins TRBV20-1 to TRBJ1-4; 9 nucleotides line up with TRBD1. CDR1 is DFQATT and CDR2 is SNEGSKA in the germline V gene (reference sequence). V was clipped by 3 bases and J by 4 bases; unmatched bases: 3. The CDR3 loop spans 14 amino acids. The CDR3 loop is CSASRTGVNEKLFF. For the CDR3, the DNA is TGCAGTGCTAGCCGGACAGGGGTTAATGAAAAACTGTTTTTT.

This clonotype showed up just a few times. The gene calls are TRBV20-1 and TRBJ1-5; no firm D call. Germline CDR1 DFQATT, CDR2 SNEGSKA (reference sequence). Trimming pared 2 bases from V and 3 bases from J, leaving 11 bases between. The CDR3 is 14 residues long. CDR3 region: CSARPGSLNQPQHF. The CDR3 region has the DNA TGCAGTGCTAGACCAGGTTCACTCAATCAGCCCCAGCATTTT.

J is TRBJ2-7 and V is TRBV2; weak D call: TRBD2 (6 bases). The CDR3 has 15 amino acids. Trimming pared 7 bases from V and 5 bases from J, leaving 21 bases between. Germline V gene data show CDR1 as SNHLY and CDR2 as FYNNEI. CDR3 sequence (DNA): TGTGCCAGCATCTTCCCCGCGGGATACCCCCACGAGCAGTACTTC. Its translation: CASIFPAGYPHEQYF.

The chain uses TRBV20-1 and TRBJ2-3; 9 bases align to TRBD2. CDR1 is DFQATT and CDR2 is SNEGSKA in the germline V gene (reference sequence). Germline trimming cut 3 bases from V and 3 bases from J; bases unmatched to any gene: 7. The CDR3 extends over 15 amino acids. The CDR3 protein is CSASASGIGTDTQYF. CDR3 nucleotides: TGCAGTGCTAGCGCTAGCGGGATCGGTACAGATACGCAGTATTTT.

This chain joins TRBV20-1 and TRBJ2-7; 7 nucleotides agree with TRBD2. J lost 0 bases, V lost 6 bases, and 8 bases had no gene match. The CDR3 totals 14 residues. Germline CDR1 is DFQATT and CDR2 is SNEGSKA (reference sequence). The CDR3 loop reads CSARSASGSYEQYF. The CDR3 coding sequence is TGCAGTGCCAGATCGGCTAGCGGCTCCTACGAGCAGTACTTC.

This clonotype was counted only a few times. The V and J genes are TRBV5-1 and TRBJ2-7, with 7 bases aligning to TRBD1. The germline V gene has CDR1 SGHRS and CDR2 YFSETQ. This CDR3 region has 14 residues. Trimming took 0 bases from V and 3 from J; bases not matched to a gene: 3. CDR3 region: CASSLVTGVYEQYF. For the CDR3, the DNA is TGCGCCAGCAGCTTGGTAACAGGGGTCTACGAGCAGTACTTC.

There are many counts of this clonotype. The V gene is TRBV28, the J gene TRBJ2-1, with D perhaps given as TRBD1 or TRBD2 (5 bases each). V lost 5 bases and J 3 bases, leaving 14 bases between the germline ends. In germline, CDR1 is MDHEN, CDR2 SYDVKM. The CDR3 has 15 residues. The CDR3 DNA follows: TGTGCCAGCAGTGCGACAGACTACTTCTACAATGAGCAGTTCTTC. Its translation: CASSATDYFYNEQFF.

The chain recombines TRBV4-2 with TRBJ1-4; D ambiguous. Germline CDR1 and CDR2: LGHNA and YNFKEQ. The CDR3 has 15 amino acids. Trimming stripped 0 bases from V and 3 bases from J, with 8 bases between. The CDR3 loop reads CASSQERTPNEKLFF. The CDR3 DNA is TGTGCCAGCAGCCAAGAGCGGACTCCTAATGAAAAACTGTTTTTT.

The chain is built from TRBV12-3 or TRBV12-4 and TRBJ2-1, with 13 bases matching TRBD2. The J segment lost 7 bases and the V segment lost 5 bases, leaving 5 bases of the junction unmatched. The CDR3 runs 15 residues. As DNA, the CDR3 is TGTGCCAGCAGTGCTGGGACTAGCGGGGAGAATGAGCAGTTCTTC. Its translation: CASSAGTSGENEQFF.

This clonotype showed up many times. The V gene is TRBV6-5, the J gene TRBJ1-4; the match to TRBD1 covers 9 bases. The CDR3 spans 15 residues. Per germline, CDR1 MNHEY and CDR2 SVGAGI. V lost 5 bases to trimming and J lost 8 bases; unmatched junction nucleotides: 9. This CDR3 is CASSPFGTGKEKLFF. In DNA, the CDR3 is TGTGCCAGCAGTCCCTTCGGGACAGGGAAAGAAAAACTGTTTTTT.

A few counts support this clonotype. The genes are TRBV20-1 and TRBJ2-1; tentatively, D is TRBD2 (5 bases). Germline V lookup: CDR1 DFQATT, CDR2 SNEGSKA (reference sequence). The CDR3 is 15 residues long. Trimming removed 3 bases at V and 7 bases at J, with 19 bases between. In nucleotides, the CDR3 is TGCAGTGCTAGCCCTCTTCGGCTAGCCCGGAATGAGCAGTTCTTC. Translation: CSASPLRLARNEQFF.

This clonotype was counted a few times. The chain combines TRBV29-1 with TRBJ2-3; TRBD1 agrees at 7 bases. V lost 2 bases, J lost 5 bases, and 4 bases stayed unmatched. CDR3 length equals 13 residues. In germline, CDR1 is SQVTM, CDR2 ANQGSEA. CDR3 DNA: TGCAGCGTTGAACTGACAGGGTTAGATACGCAGTATTTT. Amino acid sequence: CSVELTGLDTQYF.

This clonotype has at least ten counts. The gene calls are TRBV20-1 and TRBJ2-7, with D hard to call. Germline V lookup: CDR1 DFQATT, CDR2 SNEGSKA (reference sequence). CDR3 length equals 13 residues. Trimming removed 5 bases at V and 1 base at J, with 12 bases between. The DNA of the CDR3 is TGCAGTGCTGCGCGCAGCGCTTCCTACGAGCAGTACTTC. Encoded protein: CSAARSASYEQYF.

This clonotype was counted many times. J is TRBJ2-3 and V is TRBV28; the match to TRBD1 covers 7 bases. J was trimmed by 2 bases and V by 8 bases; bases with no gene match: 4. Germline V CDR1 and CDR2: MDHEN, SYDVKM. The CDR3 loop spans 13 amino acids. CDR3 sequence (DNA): TGTGCCAGCGGCGACAGGGACACAGATACGCAGTATTTT. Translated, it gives CASGDRDTDTQYF.

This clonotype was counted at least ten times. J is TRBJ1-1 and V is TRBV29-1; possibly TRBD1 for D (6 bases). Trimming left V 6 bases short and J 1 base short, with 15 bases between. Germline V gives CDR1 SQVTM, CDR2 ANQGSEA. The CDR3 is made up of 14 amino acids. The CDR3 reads CSVVHRARNTEAFF. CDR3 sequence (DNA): TGCAGCGTCGTCCACAGGGCTAGGAACACTGAAGCTTTCTTT.

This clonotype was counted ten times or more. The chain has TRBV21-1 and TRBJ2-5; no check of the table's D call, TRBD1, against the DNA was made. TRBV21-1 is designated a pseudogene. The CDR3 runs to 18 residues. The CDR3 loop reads CASSKKGASQGARETQYF. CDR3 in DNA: TGTGCCAGCAGCAAAAAAGGGGCCTCTCAGGGGGCGCGGGAGACCCAGTACTTC.

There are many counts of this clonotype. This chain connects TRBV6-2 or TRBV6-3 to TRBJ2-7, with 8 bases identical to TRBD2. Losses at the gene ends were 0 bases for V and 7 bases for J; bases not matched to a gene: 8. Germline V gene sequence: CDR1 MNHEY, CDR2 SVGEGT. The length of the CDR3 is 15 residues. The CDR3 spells CASSYSMLLADEQYF. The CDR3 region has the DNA TGTGCCAGCAGTTACTCGATGTTACTAGCGGATGAGCAGTACTTC.

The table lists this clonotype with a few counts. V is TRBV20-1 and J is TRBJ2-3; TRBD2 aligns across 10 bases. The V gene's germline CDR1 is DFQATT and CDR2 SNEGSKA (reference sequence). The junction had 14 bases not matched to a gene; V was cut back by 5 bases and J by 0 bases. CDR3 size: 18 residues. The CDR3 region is CSAHLTELAGLSTDTQYF. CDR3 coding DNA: TGCAGTGCTCATCTAACCGAACTAGCGGGACTTAGCACAGATACGCAGTATTTT.

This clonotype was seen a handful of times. CDR3 residues: CATSESGANVLTF. CDR3 nucleotides: TGTGCCACCTCCGAATCTGGGGCCAACGTCCTGACTTTC. This rearrangement joins TRBV24-1 to TRBJ2-6; D unclear. CDR1 is KGHDR, CDR2 SFDVKD, per germline. V gave up 9 bases and J gave up 1 base, with 6 bases separating them. The CDR3 is 13 residues long.

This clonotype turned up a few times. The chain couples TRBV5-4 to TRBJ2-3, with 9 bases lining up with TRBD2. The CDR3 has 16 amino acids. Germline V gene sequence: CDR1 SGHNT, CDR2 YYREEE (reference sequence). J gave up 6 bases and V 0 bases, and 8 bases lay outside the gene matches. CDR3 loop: CASSLAGGRAADTQYF. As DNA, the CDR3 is TGTGCCAGCAGCTTGGCCGGCGGGAGGGCGGCCGATACGCAGTATTTT.

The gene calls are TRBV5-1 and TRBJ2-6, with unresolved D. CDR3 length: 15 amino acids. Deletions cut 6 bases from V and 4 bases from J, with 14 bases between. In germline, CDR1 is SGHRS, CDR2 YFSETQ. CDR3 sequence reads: CASTLESVGANVLTF. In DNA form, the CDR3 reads TGCGCCAGCACCCTGGAGAGCGTCGGGGCCAACGTCCTGACTTTC.

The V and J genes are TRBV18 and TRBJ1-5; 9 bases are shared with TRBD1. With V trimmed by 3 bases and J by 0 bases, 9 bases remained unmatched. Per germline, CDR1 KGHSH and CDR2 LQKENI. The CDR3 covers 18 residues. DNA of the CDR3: TGTGCCAGCTCACCCCCTCTAGGGACAGGGAATAGCAATCAGCCCCAGCATTTT. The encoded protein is CASSPPLGTGNSNQPQHF.